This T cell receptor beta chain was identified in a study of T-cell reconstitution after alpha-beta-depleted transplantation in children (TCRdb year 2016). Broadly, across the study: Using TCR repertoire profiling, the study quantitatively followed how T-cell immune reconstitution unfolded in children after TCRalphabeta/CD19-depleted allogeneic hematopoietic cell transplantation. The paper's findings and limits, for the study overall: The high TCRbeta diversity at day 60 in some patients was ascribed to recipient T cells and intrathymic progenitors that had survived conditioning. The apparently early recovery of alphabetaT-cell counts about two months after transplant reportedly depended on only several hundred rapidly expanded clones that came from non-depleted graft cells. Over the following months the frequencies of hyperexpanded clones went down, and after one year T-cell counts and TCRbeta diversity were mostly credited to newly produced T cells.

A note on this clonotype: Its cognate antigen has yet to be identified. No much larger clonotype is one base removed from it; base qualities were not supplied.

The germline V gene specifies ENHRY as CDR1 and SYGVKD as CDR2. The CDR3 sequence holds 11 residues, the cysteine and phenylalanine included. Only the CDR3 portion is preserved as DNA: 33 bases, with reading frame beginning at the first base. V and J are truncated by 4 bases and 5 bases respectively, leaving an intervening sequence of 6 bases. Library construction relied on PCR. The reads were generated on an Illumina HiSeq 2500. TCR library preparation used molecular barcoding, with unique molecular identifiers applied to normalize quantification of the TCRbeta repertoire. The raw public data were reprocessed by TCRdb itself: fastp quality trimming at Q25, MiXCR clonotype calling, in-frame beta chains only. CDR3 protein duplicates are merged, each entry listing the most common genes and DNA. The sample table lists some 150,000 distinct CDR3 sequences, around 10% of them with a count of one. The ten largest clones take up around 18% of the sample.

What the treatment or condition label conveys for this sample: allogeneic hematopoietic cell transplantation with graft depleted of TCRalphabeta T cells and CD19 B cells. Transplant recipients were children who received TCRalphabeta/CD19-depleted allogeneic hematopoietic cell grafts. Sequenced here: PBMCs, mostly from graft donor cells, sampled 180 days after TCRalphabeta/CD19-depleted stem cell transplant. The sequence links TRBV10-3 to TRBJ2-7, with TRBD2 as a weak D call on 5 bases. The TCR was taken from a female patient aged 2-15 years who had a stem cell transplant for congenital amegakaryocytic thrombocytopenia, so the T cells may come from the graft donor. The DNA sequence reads TGTGCCATCAGTGGGGGAGACGAGCAGTACTTC. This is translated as CAISGGDEQYF.